Presented here are 17 T cell receptor beta chains from one specimen sequenced in a study of CD8 T cells in ankylosing spondylitis (dated by TCRdb to 2015 to 2018). Receptors were amplified or captured by 5' RACE. The sequencing machine was an Illumina HiSeq 2500. In-frame beta chains were kept once TCRdb had trimmed the public reads at Q25 with fastp and called clones with MiXCR. Entries are consolidated by CDR3 protein sequence, retaining the most common genes and DNA. Within this sample are around 130,000 distinct CDR3 sequences, with more than 6.5% of them counted one time only. Less than 15% of the sample goes to the ten largest clones. Sample: blood, either unsorted or a sorted T cell fraction (not recorded which). The origin of the receptors is a male donor with ankylosing spondylitis or in good health (not recorded which).

At least ten counts were recorded for this clonotype. This sequence joins TRBV12-3 or TRBV12-4 and TRBJ2-5; 7 bases agree with TRBD2. The CDR3 is 17 amino acids. Unmatched junction bases numbered 9, after V lost 1 base and J lost 1 base. CDR3 nucleotide sequence: TGTGCCAGCAGTTTAGAGATCGGGGGGAACTTCCAAGAGACCCAGTACTTC. Encoded protein: CASSLEIGGNFQETQYF.

This clonotype was found many times. V is TRBV5-1 and J is TRBJ2-1; 11 bases are shared with TRBD2. Trimming at V came to 3 bases and at J to 0 bases, leaving 2 bases not matched to a gene. CDR1 is SGHRS and CDR2 is YFSETQ in the germline V gene. The CDR3 contains 16 residues. The CDR3, as DNA: TGCGCCAGCAGCTCTAGCGGGGGGAACTCCTACAATGAGCAGTTCTTC. This gives the protein CASSSSGGNSYNEQFF.

The table lists this clonotype with many counts. The chain uses TRBV20-1 and TRBJ2-1; 11 bases are a match to TRBD2. The junction had 9 bases not matched to a gene; V was cut back by 5 bases and J by 6 bases. Per the germline V gene, CDR1 is DFQATT and CDR2 is SNEGSKA (reference sequence). CDR3 size: 15 residues. DNA for the CDR3: TGCAGTGCTCCCGGGACTAGCGGCCCGGGCAATGAGCAGTTCTTC. Amino acid sequence: CSAPGTSGPGNEQFF.

This clonotype was seen ten or more times. The rearrangement joins TRBV20-1 to TRBJ2-3; 8 bases agree with TRBD1. The germline gives CDR1 DFQATT, CDR2 SNEGSKA (reference sequence). Germline trimming cut 3 bases from V and 2 bases from J; bases unmatched to any gene: 7. This CDR3 is built from 15 residues. CDR3 sequence reads: CSASGGQEYTDTQYF. In nucleotides, the CDR3 is TGCAGTGCTAGTGGGGGACAGGAGTACACAGATACGCAGTATTTT.

This clonotype appeared many times. The V call is TRBV28, the J call TRBJ2-2; 9 bases fit TRBD2. The germline V gene has CDR1 MDHEN and CDR2 SYDVKM. The trim removed 8 bases at V and 5 bases at J, leaving 27 bases unmatched. CDR3 length: 21 residues. CDR3 amino acids: CASGTDFMLAGGPGDTGELFF. The CDR3 DNA reads as TGTGCCAGCGGGACGGACTTTATGTTGGCGGGAGGGCCCGGAGATACCGGGGAGCTGTTTTTT. The full variable domain, with the rest looked up from reference TRBV28 and TRBJ2-2, is DVKVTQSSRYLVKRTGEKVFLECVQDMDHENMFWYRQDPGLGLRLIYFSYDVKMKEKGDIPEGYSVSREKKERFSLILESASTNQTSMYLCASGTDFMLAGGPGDTGELFFGEGSRLTVL.

This clonotype was observed many times. The chain is built from TRBV7-8 and TRBJ1-2; D is perhaps TRBD1 (5 bases). This CDR3 is 15 amino acids long. Per the germline V gene, CDR1 is SGHVS and CDR2 is FQNEAQ. V shed 5 bases and J shed 2 bases, with 15 bases lying between them. CDR3 in DNA: TGTGCCAGCAGCCCACGGACGGGGGGGAACTATGGCTACACCTTC. This gives the protein CASSPRTGGNYGYTF.

At least ten counts were recorded for this clonotype. This chain uses TRBV20-1 with TRBJ2-1; 11 bases align to TRBD2. CDR1 and CDR2 from the germline V gene are DFQATT and SNEGSKA (reference sequence). V lost 5 bases, J lost 8 bases, and 8 bases stayed unmatched. The CDR3 covers 14 residues. CDR3 nucleotide sequence: TGCAGTGCTCTAGCGGGGGGACCCGTATATGAGCAGTTCTTC. This codes for CSALAGGPVYEQFF.

This clonotype has a count of ten or more. The CDR3 nucleotides are TGTGCCAGCAGCCGCCAAGGGACTTCAAAGGGGGAAAAACTGTTTTTT. Residues: CASSRQGTSKGEKLFF. The chain employs TRBV7-8 and TRBJ1-4, with D tentatively TRBD1 (5 bases). V lost 5 bases to trimming and J lost 8 bases, with 21 bases between them. The CDR3 has 16 residues. Germline CDR1 is SGHVS and CDR2 is FQNEAQ.

This clonotype has at least ten counts. The chain has TRBV6-2 or TRBV6-3 and TRBJ2-7; no clear D gene. The length of the CDR3 is 12 residues. Germline loops: CDR1 MNHEY, CDR2 SVGEGT. V lost 8 bases and J 2 bases, leaving 10 bases between the germline ends. This chain's CDR3 is CASRIGPYEQYF. CDR3 nucleotide sequence: TGTGCCAGCCGGATTGGCCCCTACGAGCAGTACTTC.

The sample holds many counts of this clonotype. The chain couples TRBV7-9 to TRBJ2-1, with a possible D match to TRBD2 (5 bases). V lost 5 bases, J lost 9 bases, and 14 bases lay in between. The CDR3 is 13 amino acids. In germline, CDR1 is SEHNR, CDR2 FQNEAQ (reference sequence). CDR3 sequence: CASSPLGVGEQFF. CDR3 in DNA: TGTGCCAGCAGCCCCCTCGGGGTTGGTGAGCAGTTCTTC. Together with reference TRBV7-9 and TRBJ2-1, the CDR3 gives the full variable domain: DTGVSQNPRHKITKRGQNVTFRCDPISEHNRLYWYRQTLGQGPEFLTYFQNEAQLEKSRLLSDRFSAERPKGSFSTLEIQRTEQGDSAMYLCASSPLGVGEQFFGPGTRLTVL.

This clonotype was counted at least ten times. The CDR3 sequence is CASSQTYTQYF. CDR3 DNA: TGTGCCAGCAGCCAAACATATACGCAGTATTTT. The V and J genes are TRBV3-1 and TRBJ2-3; D remains unclear. V lost 2 bases to trimming and J lost 7 bases, with 4 bases between them. The CDR3 spans 11 residues. Germline V gives CDR1 LGHDT, CDR2 YNNKEL (reference sequence).

Only a few counts were recorded for this clonotype. The chain recombines TRBV20-1 with TRBJ2-5, with D possibly matching TRBD2 (5 bases). This CDR3 spans 12 amino acids. Trimming cost V 6 bases and J 4 bases, with 12 bases left between them. The germline V gene encodes CDR1 DFQATT and CDR2 SNEGSKA (reference sequence). CDR3 in amino acids: CSAILAGETQYF. CDR3 coding DNA: TGCAGTGCGATCCTGGCGGGAGAGACCCAGTACTTC.

This clonotype was observed many times. The rearrangement joins TRBV6-1 to TRBJ1-2; 9 bases line up with TRBD1. The CDR3 extends over 15 amino acids. The V and J ends lost 6 bases and 2 bases, in that order; junction bases with no gene match: 7. CDR1 and CDR2 (germline): MNHNS, SASEGT. The CDR3 sequence: CASRPAGTGNYGYTF. CDR3 nucleotides: TGTGCCAGCAGACCCGCCGGGACAGGGAACTATGGCTACACCTTC.

This clonotype was counted many times. The chain joins TRBV12-3 or TRBV12-4 to TRBJ2-2, with TRBD1 matching 8 bases. CDR3 length equals 15 residues. Trimming removed 6 bases from V and 4 bases from J; junction bases left unmatched: 7. The CDR3 coding sequence is TGTGCCAGCAGCGTCAGGGGGCAGGGCACCGGGGAGCTGTTTTTT. It specifies CASSVRGQGTGELFF.

This clonotype was seen ten or more times. In DNA form, the CDR3 reads TGCGCCAGCAGCTTGGTACCGGGACAGGGTGATCCCGAGCAGTACTTC. Translation gives CASSLVPGQGDPEQYF. The chain joins TRBV5-1 to TRBJ2-7, with TRBD1 matching over 9 bases. The trim removed 0 bases at V and 6 bases at J, leaving 10 bases unmatched. The CDR3 spans 16 residues. Germline V gene lookup returns CDR1 SGHRS and CDR2 YFSETQ.

J is TRBJ2-5 and V is TRBV12-3 or TRBV12-4; 8 positions agree with TRBD2. CDR3 length: 14 residues. With 5 bases clipped from V and 7 bases from J, the junction kept 9 bases outside the gene matches. The CDR3 coding sequence is TGTGCCAGCAGTCCTAGCGGGCCCCCGGTGACCCAGTACTTC. Its protein product is CASSPSGPPVTQYF.

Note on this clonotype: At one boundary the junction diverges from the germline segment, which might be a read error. This sequence joins TRBV20-1 and TRBJ2-5; 9 bases agree with TRBD2. From germline, CDR1 is DFQATT and CDR2 SNEGSKA (reference sequence). This CDR3 contains 17 residues. CDR3 nucleotide sequence: TGCTGTGCTAGAGAATTGAGGACTAGCGATTACCAAGAGACCCAGTACTTC. This sequence encodes CCARELRTSDYQETQYF.